This section outlines one T cell receptor (beta chain) sequence together with its context. Its antigen remains unknown. Ophthalmopathy patients showed a Clinical Activity Score of at least 3, NOSPECS grade of at least 4 and duration under 3 months. Germline CDR1 reads GTSNPN; CDR2 reads SVGIG (reference sequence). CDR3 length: 14 amino acids. V was clipped by 5 bases and J by 5 bases; unmatched bases: 10. These data are taken from a study of T cells in Graves' hyperthyroidism and ophthalmopathy. General study points: Most thyroid clonotypes expanded above 0.001 appeared in blood too.

Amplification of TCR beta CDR3 regions used RNA as the template. A set of HTBI primers served as the primers for a first-round RT-PCR of the TCR CDR3. Via MiXCR, TCRdb re-called the multiplex PCR reads, giving one row per CDR3 protein. Of roughly 530,000 distinct CDR3 sequences in the sample, roughly 15% were seen once. The sample taken for sequencing was blood. The sequence came from a woman aged 18-30 years with Graves' ophthalmopathy. The chain carries TRBV30 and TRBJ1-2; TRBD1 matches 8 bases. As DNA, the CDR3 is TGTGCCTGGGAGCGGGACAGGCTGCGGTATGGCTACACCTTC. Its protein is CAWERDRLRYGYTF.